This T cell receptor (beta chain) was profiled in a study of Graves' ophthalmopathy and Graves' hyperthyroidism. Study-wide context: Sampling took place at initial diagnosis, with peripheral blood obtained before any treatment. The study's findings and limits: Ophthalmopathy versus stable hyperthyroidism: 13-signature model gave 87.88% sensitivity, around 81% specificity. In blood, most expanded thyroid clonotypes above 0.001 frequency were also detected.

To note about this clonotype: Its antigen remains unknown. An end of the junction differs from the germline gene, which may be a read error.

Germline V CDR1 and CDR2: DFQATT, SNEGSKA (reference sequence). This CDR3 spans 14 amino acids. Amplification from RNA transcripts yielded the TCR beta CDR3 regions. RT-PCR in the first round used HTBI primers; a second-round multiplex PCR followed. One entry per CDR3 protein, called by TCRdb with MiXCR from the multiplex PCR reads. Here the sample spans roughly 350,000 distinct CDR3 sequences, roughly 15% being singletons. The chain links TRBV20-1 to TRBJ2-2; D is possibly TRBD2 (6 bases). The source of this sequence is an adult woman with stable Graves' hyperthyroidism. The sequenced sample consisted of peripheral blood. The CDR3, as DNA: TGCAGTGCTACCAGCGGAGGGAACACCTGGGAGCTGTTTTTT. Its protein product is CSATSGGNTWELFF.